Described below is a single T cell receptor (beta chain) sequence and its context. Its antigen remains unidentified. One base away there is no much larger clone; base qualities are not given. As encoded in the germline V gene (reference sequence), CDR1 is PRHDT while CDR2 is FYEKMQ. The CDR3 covers 18 residues, taking in both the cysteine and the phenylalanine. Solely the CDR3 DNA is kept, with 54 bases framed from the first base. Unmatched junction bases come to 18, with V trimmed by 3 bases and J by 5 bases. Libraries were constructed by the immunoSEQ multiplex PCR assay. A mixture of 60 forward primers for TCR Vbeta segments and 13 reverse primers for TCR Jbeta segments was used in the multiplex PCR. The CDR3 region of rearranged TCR beta genes was amplified from genomic DNA by a multiplex PCR assay. On the Illumina HiSeq System, the amplified TCR beta libraries were sequenced as 87-base-pair reads. In the authors' own workflow: In a later analysis, approximately 74 million unique TCR beta chains were counted across the approximately 640 repertoires, and about 9.9 million of these chains were shared by at least two donors. Raw reads were error-corrected and collapsed into unique sequences with a nearest-neighbor algorithm that merged closely related sequences to remove PCR and sequencing errors. CDR3 sequences were aligned to IMGT reference sequences to assign V, D and J gene segments. Each retained sequence needed at least a six-nucleotide match to both a V gene segment and a J gene segment. A rearrangement counted as productive if the CDR3 had no stop codons and remained in frame with V and J, and every other rearrangement counted as non-productive. Following IMGT convention, CDR3 was defined as the stretch from the second conserved V-encoded cysteine up to the conserved J-encoded phenylalanine. The earlier analysis of about 590 of the donors excluded sequences that lacked an unambiguous match to a single V gene segment. An earlier analysis of around 600 of the donors classified V segments as functional when productive rearrangements were above 56.7% and as segregating when the standard deviation between donors was above 5%. A statistical classification framework was built to diagnose cytomegalovirus status from the catalog of TCR beta chain sequences. A later analysis assigned V and J genes by comparing TCR nucleotide sequences with IMGT/GENE-DB human TR gene sequences. The TCRdist pipeline was used in a later analysis to assign CDR3 sequences and most-parsimonious VDJ recombination scenarios. A later analysis defined each TCR beta chain by its CDR3 amino acid sequence plus V-gene family, and excluded reads lacking a unique V-gene family. To address suspected cross-contamination and a sequencing artifact, a later analysis removed roughly 640 highly shared, low-generation-probability nucleotide sequences. In a later analysis, a clonal expansion index for each public chain was calculated from normalized within-repertoire ranks of inferred template counts. A later analysis computed generation probabilities with a VDJ recombination model fitted to out-of-frame rearrangements, and checked the results against IGoR. In a later analysis, TCR-TCR, TCR-HLA and TCR-CMV co-occurrence was scored with hypergeometric tests, and a repertoire-size bias correction was applied to TCR pairs. False discovery rates were estimated in a later analysis by permuting HLA or CMV assignments 20 times. In a later analysis, co-occurring TCRs were grouped using DBSCAN, and TCRdist sequence similarity was added for clustering within HLA-allele-positive subsets. Co-occurrence clustering excluded repertoires with fewer than 30,000 or more than 120,000 public chains, plus five with anomalous nucleotide sharing. TCRdb provides this immuneACCESS table in a form limited to in-frame rearrangements. Some clones are lacking; in checked studies, under half of them reflect an unresolved V gene, and why the rest are absent is not known. D and trimming were read from the DNA, whereas the V and J calls and clone size are those reported in that table. The sample table shows under 150,000 clones, and roughly three quarters are seen once. Of the sample, around 2% falls within the top ten clones.

This record belongs to a study of cytomegalovirus exposure and HLA in healthy donors (dated by TCRdb to 2016 to 2017). About the investigation overall: According to an earlier analysis of a few hundred of the donors, 150 million to 200 million T cells yielded over 100 million unique TCR beta sequences and 250 to 350 Gb of sequence data. About 300 gigabases of sequencing data and tens of millions of unique TCR sequences were included in an early release covering several hundred HLA-typed donors. The genetic ancestry cluster associated with self-reported Caucasian donors included 65% to 90% of the 350 to 500 genotyped donors. The aim of the study was to test whether cataloging public T cell receptors could identify signatures of past pathogen exposure. The study profiled the T cell repertoires of fewer than 850 subjects by immunosequencing and related them to cytomegalovirus serostatus. Besides the first cohort of 500 to 700 subjects, a separate validation cohort made up of 120 different subjects was used. The study combined high-throughput TCR immunosequencing, statistical association of individual TCRs with disease status, and machine learning to predict cytomegalovirus infection status. A later analysis re-analyzed previously published TCR beta repertoires from 550 to 700 donors and added high-resolution HLA genotyping to study TCR occurrence patterns. Rather than drawing on any new phenotypic data, the later analysis identified candidate immune exposures from TCR beta sequences and the way those sequences occurred across donors. An earlier analysis of roughly 580 of the donors used high-throughput TCR beta sequencing to judge whether each TCR beta V gene segment behaved as functional or pseudogenic. Alongside the repertoire data, information on donor age, sex, ethnicity and CMV serostatus was compiled. A later genetic analysis used genome-wide SNP genotypes for 398 of the 666 donors, treating that subset as a discovery cohort. All discovery cohort repertoires had been generated on a single sequencing platform. HLA typing covered class I and class II loci at four-digit resolution. The number of donors typed differed by locus, with roughly 629-640 for A, B, C, DRB1 and DQB1, roughly 520 for DQA1, about 610 for DPA1, and under 490 for DPB1. About five DR-DQ haplotypes were treated as single units for association and clustering because of strong linkage in the cohort. On average, 235,054 unique TCR beta nucleotide sequences were sequenced per donor among 398 genotyped donors of the cohort, with 15% to 20% of those sequences being non-productive. Points the paper makes about the study in general: Linkage disequilibrium might explain the correlated functional status among segregating V segments, but an unknown experimental factor could not be excluded. Because counts were too low, 15 or so rarely observed V segments, including chromosome 9 orphons, were excluded from the earlier analysis of 500 to 700 of the donors. A further reported finding was that TCR beta sequences accurately predicted the HLA-A and HLA-B alleles for most subjects in the first cohort. A later genetic analysis associated a missense DCLRE1C variant with V-gene and J-gene trimming of TCR beta chains, and an independent cohort replicated the association. Sequencing depth was assumed to be roughly uniform across donors in the presence/absence analyses, though that assumption may not hold. A later genetic analysis reported fewer N-insertions in productive TCRs among donors in an Asian-associated ancestry cluster than the roughly 670-donor mean. The authors suggested that the approach could potentially be extended to other disease states and immunological phenotypes. Some IMGT-functional V segments, including TRBV6-2 and TRBV6-3, could not be told apart with the 87-base-pair reads, so those segments were excluded. In a later analysis, the rate of TCR association differed among HLA loci, with DRB1 alleles having the most associated TCRs and HLA-C alleles having the fewest. Most TCR sequences were seen in very few donors, while some public TCRs were found in many individuals. Compared with equally common non-associated chains, HLA-associated TCR beta chains in a later analysis were more clonally expanded and had lower generation probabilities. A few of the identified cytomegalovirus-associated TCR beta chains were confirmed in vitro to be specific for cytomegalovirus antigens. In an earlier analysis of 450 to 750 of the donors, most TCR beta V segments appeared in productive rearrangements about 87% or about 30% of the time, broadly matching IMGT annotations. According to a later analysis, parvovirus B19, influenza, CMV and Epstein-Barr virus appeared linked to several top co-occurrence clusters. When HLA alleles, especially DR and DQ, strongly co-occurred, attributing TCR associations to individual alleles was difficult. HLA typing was unavailable for some donors at each locus, so association tests used only the typed subset. In this cohort, only TCR beta chains were sequenced, and detectable features were limited by the absence of alpha or paired-chain data. In a later analysis, 16,951 TCR beta sequences were associated with specific HLA alleles at a false discovery rate of 0.05. For the cohort, immune exposure information was limited to CMV serostatus. A cluster of highly shared sequence variants was judged likely to be a technical artifact of the sequencing pipeline. Most CMV-associated TCR beta chains appeared to be HLA-restricted in a later analysis, and the HLA associations seemed to be driven largely by CMV exposure. Cytomegalovirus status was reported to be diagnosed by the classifier with high specificity and sensitivity in both the original and validation cohorts. In the study, approximately 160 TCR beta chains were listed as associated with cytomegalovirus.

In total, roughly 670 healthy bone marrow donors made up the cohort. Cohort members were all nominally healthy when sampled, although unrecorded immune exposures were likely present. The donor tested CMV seronegative, placing the donor among the 352 seronegative members of the cohort. Every donor gave a peripheral blood sample, and the peripheral blood mononuclear cells from that sample were used for TCR beta sequencing. Genomic DNA extraction from the blood cell samples was performed with the Qiagen DNeasy Blood Extraction Kit. The V and J genes are TRBV13 and TRBJ1-2, with 7 junctional bases fitting TRBD1. This receptor was taken from a woman in her thirties or forties in good health and CMV-seronegative. Sequencing was carried out using PBMCs. The nucleotides are TGTGCCAGCAGCTTTATAGGGCCGACGGAGTCGACAGGGTATGGCTACACCTTC. It is translated as CASSFIGPTESTGYGYTF.